The 2 T cell receptor beta chains reported below all come from one sample, sequenced in a study of control samples from healthy donors and cancer patients. Method: immunoSEQ multiplex PCR; TCRdb's copy keeps in-frame clones and lacks some. The sample holds over 100,000 clones, roughly 94% seen once. The sample was blood. These receptors were collected from a woman between 18 and 29 years old in good health.

The table lists this clone with a count of one. The chain combines TRBV9 with TRBJ2-1; D might be TRBD1 (6 bases). Trimming shortened V by 10 bases and J by 6 bases, and 20 bases separated the two germline ends. The CDR3 consists of 14 residues. Germline assignment: CDR1 SGDLS and CDR2 YYNGEE. The CDR3 DNA reads TGTGCCGGGCTATGTGGGGGCGCCACCAATGAGCAGTTCTTC. Translation gives CAGLCGGATNEQFF.

This clone was recorded once. This chain links TRBV6-5 with TRBJ1-2, with 9 bases that match TRBD1. Germline V CDR1 and CDR2: MNHEY, SVGAGI. This CDR3 is 15 amino acids long. J lost 4 bases, V lost 2 bases, and 5 bases had no gene match. CDR3: CASSYGTGISYGYTF. The DNA of the CDR3 is TGTGCCAGCAGTTACGGGACAGGGATTAGCTATGGCTACACCTTC.